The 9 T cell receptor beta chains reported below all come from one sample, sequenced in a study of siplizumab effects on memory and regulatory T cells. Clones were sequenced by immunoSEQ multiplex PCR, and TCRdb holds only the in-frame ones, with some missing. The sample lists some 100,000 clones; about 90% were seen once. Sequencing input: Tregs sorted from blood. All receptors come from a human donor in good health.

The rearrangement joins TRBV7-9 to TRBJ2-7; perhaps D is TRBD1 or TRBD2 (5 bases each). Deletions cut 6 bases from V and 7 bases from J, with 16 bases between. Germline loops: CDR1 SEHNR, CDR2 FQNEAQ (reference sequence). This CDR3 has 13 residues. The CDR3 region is CASSVPPGQEQYF. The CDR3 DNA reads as TGTGCCAGCAGTGTCCCCCCGGGGCAAGAGCAGTACTTC.

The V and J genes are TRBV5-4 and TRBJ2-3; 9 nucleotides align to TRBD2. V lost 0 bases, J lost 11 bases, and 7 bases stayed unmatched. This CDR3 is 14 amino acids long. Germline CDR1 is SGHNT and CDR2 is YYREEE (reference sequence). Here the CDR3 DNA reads TGTGCCAGCAGCTTGGGTCTAGCGGGAATCGTGCAGTATTTT. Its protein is CASSLGLAGIVQYF.

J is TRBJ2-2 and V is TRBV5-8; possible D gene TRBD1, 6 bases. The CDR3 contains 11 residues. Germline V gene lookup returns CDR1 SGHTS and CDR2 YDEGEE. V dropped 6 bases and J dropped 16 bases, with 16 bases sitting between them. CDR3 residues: CASTPRGHRFF. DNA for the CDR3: TGTGCCAGCACCCCCAGGGGCCACCGGTTTTTT.

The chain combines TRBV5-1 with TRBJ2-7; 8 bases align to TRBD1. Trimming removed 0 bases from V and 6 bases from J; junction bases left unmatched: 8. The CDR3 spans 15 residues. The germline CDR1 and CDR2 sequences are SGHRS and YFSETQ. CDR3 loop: CASSLGGGQGREQYF. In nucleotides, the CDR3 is TGCGCCAGCAGCTTGGGCGGCGGACAGGGACGCGAGCAGTACTTC. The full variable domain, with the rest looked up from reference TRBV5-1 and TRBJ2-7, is KAGVTQTPRYLIKTRGQQVTLSCSPISGHRSVSWYQQTPGQGLQFLFEYFSETQRNKGNFPGRFSGRQFSNSRSEMNVSTLELGDSALYLCASSLGGGQGREQYFGPGTRLTVT.

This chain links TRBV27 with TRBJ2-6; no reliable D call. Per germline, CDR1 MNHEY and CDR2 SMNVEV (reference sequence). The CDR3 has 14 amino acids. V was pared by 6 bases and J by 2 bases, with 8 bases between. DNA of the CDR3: TGTGCCAGCAGAGGTCTTCCTGGGGCCAACGTCCTGACTTTC. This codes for CASRGLPGANVLTF.

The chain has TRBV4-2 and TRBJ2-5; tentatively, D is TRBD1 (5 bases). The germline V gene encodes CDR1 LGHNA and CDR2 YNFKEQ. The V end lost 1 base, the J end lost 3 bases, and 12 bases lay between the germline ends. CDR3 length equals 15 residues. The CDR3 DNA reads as TGTGCCAGCAGCCAAGGTGTACTCAGGGAAGAGACCCAGTACTTC. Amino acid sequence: CASSQGVLREETQYF.

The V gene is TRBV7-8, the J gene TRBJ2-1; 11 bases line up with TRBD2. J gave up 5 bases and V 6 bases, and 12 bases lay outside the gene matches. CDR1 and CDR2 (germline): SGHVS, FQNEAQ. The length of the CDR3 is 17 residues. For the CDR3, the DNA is TGTGCCAGCAGGACCGGTACCGGGACTAGCGGAAACAATGAGCAGTTCTTC. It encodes CASRTGTGTSGNNEQFF.

CDR3 residues: CASRARESYGYTF. CDR3 nucleotides: TGTGCCAGCAGGGCCAGGGAATCCTATGGCTACACCTTC. This chain connects TRBV27 to TRBJ1-2; D may be TRBD1 (5 bases). Germline V gene sequence: CDR1 MNHEY, CDR2 SMNVEV (reference sequence). CDR3 length equals 13 residues. V was shortened by 6 bases and J by 4 bases, with 12 bases between the two germline ends.

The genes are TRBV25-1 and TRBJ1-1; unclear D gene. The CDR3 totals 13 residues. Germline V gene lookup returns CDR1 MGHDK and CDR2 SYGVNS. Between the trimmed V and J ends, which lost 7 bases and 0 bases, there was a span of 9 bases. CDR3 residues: CASTFGLNTEAFF. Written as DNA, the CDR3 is TGTGCCAGCACGTTTGGCCTGAACACTGAAGCTTTCTTT.